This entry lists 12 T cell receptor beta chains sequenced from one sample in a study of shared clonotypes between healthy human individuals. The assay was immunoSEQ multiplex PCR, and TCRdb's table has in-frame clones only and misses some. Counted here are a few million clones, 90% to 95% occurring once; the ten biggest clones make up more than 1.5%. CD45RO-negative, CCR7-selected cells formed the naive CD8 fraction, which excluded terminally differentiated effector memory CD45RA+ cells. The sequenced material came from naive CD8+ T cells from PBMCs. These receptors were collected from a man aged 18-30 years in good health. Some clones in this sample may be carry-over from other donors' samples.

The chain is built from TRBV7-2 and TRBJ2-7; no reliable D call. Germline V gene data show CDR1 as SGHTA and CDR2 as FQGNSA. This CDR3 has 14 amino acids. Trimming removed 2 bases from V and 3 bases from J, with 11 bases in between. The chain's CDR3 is CASSLWPAHYEQYF. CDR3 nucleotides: TGTGCCAGCAGCTTATGGCCAGCCCACTACGAGCAGTACTTC.

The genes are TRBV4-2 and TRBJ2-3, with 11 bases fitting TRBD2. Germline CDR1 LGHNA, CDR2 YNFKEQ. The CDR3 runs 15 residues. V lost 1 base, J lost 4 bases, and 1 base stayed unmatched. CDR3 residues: CASSQVAGGPDTQYF. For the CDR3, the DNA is TGTGCCAGCAGCCAAGTAGCGGGAGGGCCAGATACGCAGTATTTT.

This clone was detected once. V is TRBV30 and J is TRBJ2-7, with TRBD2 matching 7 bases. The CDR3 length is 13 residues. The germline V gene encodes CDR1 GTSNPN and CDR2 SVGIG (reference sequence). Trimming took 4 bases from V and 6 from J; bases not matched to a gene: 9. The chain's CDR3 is CAWIPREGSEQYF. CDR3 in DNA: TGTGCCTGGATTCCGAGGGAGGGCTCCGAGCAGTACTTC.

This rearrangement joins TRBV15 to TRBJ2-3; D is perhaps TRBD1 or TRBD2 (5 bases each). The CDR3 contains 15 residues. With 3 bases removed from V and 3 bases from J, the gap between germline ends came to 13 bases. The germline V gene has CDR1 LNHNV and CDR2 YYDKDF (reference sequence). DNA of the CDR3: TGTGCCACCAGCAGTTTCAGGGAGATTACAGATACGCAGTATTTT. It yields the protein CATSSFREITDTQYF.

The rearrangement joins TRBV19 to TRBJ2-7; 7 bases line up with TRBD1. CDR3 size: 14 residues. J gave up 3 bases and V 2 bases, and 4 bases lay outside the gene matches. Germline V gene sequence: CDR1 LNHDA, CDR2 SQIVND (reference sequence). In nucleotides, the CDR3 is TGTGCCAGTAGTATACGGGACAGACTCTACGAGCAGTACTTC. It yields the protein CASSIRDRLYEQYF. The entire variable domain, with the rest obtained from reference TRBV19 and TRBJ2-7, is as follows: DGGITQSPKYLFRKEGQNVTLSCEQNLNHDAMYWYRQDPGQGLRLIYYSQIVNDFQKGDIAEGYSVSREKKESFPLTVTSAQKNPTAFYLCASSIRDRLYEQYFGPGTRLTVT.

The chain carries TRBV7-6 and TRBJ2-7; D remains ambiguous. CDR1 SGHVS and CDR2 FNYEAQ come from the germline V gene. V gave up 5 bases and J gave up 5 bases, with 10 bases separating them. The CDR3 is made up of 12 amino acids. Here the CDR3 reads CASSRISDEQYF. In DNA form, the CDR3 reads TGTGCCAGCAGCCGAATAAGCGACGAGCAGTACTTC.

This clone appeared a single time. The CDR3 loop reads CASSLDGMGSKNGYTF. DNA for the CDR3: TGTGCCAGCAGCTTAGACGGTATGGGCAGTAAGAATGGCTACACCTTC. V usage is TRBV7-8 and J usage is TRBJ1-2; D not certain. The CDR3 covers 16 residues. Germline CDR1 is SGHVS and CDR2 is FQNEAQ. Trimming pared 1 base from V and 6 bases from J, leaving 18 bases between.

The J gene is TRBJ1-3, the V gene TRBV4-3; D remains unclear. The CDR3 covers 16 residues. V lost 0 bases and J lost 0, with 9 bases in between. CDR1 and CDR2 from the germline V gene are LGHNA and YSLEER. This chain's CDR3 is CASSQDGGDSGNTIYF. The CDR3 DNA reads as TGCGCCAGCAGCCAAGATGGCGGCGACTCTGGAAACACCATATATTTT.

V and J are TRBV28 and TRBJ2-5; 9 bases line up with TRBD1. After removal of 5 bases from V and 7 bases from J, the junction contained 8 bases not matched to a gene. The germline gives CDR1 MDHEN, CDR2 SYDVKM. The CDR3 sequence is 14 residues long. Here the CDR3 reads CASSPPGQGGTQYF. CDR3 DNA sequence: TGTGCCAGCAGTCCACCGGGACAGGGAGGGACCCAGTACTTC.

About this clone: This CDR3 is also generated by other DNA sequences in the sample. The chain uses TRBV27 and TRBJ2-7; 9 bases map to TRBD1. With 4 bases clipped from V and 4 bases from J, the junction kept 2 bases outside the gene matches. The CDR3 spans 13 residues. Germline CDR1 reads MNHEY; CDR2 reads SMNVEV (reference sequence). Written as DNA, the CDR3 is TGTGCCAGCAGTTGGGGGACAGGGTACGAGCAGTACTTC. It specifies CASSWGTGYEQYF.

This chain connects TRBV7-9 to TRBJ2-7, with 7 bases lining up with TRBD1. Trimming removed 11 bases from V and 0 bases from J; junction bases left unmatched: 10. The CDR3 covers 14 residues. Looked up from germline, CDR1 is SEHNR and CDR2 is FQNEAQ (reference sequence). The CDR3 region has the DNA TGTGCCGGAAGCACAGGGGCAAACTCCTACGAGCAGTACTTC. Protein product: CAGSTGANSYEQYF. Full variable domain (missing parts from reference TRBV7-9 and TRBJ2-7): DTGVSQNPRHKITKRGQNVTFRCDPISEHNRLYWYRQTLGQGPEFLTYFQNEAQLEKSRLLSDRFSAERPKGSFSTLEIQRTEQGDSAMYLCAGSTGANSYEQYFGPGTRLTVT.

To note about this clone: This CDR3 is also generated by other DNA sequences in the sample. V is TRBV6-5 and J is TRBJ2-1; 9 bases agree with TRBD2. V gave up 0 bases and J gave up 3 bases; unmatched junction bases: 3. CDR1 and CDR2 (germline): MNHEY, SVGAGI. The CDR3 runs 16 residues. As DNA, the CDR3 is TGTGCCAGCAGTTACTCAGCGGGAGGCGTCTACAATGAGCAGTTCTTC. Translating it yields CASSYSAGGVYNEQFF.